The next 17 T cell receptor beta chains were all read from a single sample in a study of response to subunit inactivated influenza vaccine. MiXCR, run by TCRdb on the RT-PCR reads, gives a single entry per CDR3 protein. The table has roughly 780,000 distinct CDR3 sequences, about a fifth seen once. The specimen comprised PBMCs from blood, sampled around 5 days after vaccination. The source of these receptors is a middle-aged man who received an inactivated influenza vaccine.

This clonotype was recorded a few times. The chain links TRBV20-1 to TRBJ2-2, with 11 bases that match TRBD2. V lost 1 base and J lost 1; bases outside the gene matches: 5. The CDR3 runs 17 residues. The germline V gene has CDR1 DFQATT and CDR2 SNEGSKA (reference sequence). The CDR3 nucleotides are TGCAGTGCTAGAGCCCCGCTAGCGGGGGGGAACACCGGGGAGCTGTTTTTT. This sequence encodes CSARAPLAGGNTGELFF.

This clonotype was found a few times. The chain has TRBV20-1 and TRBJ1-5; D not resolved. This CDR3 region has 13 residues. Germline loops: CDR1 DFQATT, CDR2 SNEGSKA (reference sequence). Trimming pared 6 bases from V and 1 base from J, leaving 10 bases between. The CDR3 nucleotides are TGCAGTGCGGCGGTAGGGAGCAATCAGCCCCAGCATTTT. Its protein is CSAAVGSNQPQHF.

The chain links TRBV12-3 or TRBV12-4 to TRBJ1-1; D is unclear. Trimming left V 2 bases short and J 1 base short, with 8 bases between. The CDR3 has 14 residues. CDR3 sequence reads: CASSLWLENTEAFF. CDR3 bases: TGTGCCAGCAGTTTATGGCTCGAGAACACTGAAGCTTTCTTT.

This clonotype occurred a few times. The chain links TRBV11-2 to TRBJ2-7, with 8 bases lining up with TRBD1. The CDR3 contains 14 residues. The trim removed 5 bases at V and 5 bases at J, leaving 8 bases unmatched. CDR1 and CDR2 (germline): SGHAT, FQNNGV. This CDR3 is CASSTHRGLDEQYF. DNA of the CDR3: TGTGCCAGCAGCACACACAGGGGGTTGGACGAGCAGTACTTC.

This clonotype was counted between two and nine times. The V call is TRBV20-1, the J call TRBJ2-1, with 11 bases aligning to TRBD2. The germline gives CDR1 DFQATT, CDR2 SNEGSKA (reference sequence). With 6 bases clipped from V and 7 bases from J, the junction kept 8 bases outside the gene matches. This CDR3 has 14 residues. The CDR3 DNA reads TGCAGTGCCGAACTAGCGGGAGCTCTTAATGAGCAGTTCTTC. Residues: CSAELAGALNEQFF.

This chain connects TRBV27 to TRBJ2-3; 10 nucleotides match TRBD2. The length of the CDR3 is 15 residues. Trimming at V came to 4 bases and at J to 6 bases, leaving 7 bases not matched to a gene. CDR1 is MNHEY, CDR2 SMNVEV, per germline (reference sequence). The chain's CDR3 is CASSSNPSGSDTQYF. The CDR3 DNA sequence: TGTGCCAGCAGTTCCAACCCTAGCGGGAGTGATACGCAGTATTTT.

The V and J genes are TRBV28 and TRBJ1-5, with D possibly matching TRBD1 (5 bases). Germline values: CDR1 MDHEN, CDR2 SYDVKM. The CDR3 extends over 15 amino acids. Trimming removed 5 bases at V and 10 bases at J, with 21 bases between. CDR3 region: CASSTSDSISRPQHF. The CDR3 DNA is TGTGCCAGCAGTACCTCAGACAGCATCAGTCGACCCCAGCATTTT.

This clonotype was observed a few times. The chain is built from TRBV20-1 and TRBJ2-7, with TRBD1 matching 12 bases. The trim removed 3 bases at V and 3 bases at J, leaving 3 bases unmatched. The CDR3 covers 14 residues. CDR1 and CDR2 from the germline V gene are DFQATT and SNEGSKA (reference sequence). In DNA, the CDR3 is TGCAGTGCTAGGGGGGACAGGGGGCTCTACGAGCAGTACTTC. It encodes CSARGDRGLYEQYF.

The rearrangement uses TRBV12-3 or TRBV12-4 and TRBJ2-2; 10 nucleotides match TRBD2. The CDR3 is 15 residues long. Unmatched junction bases numbered 5, after V lost 6 bases and J lost 4 bases. The CDR3 is CASRPSGRVTGELFF. CDR3 in DNA: TGTGCCAGCAGACCAAGCGGGAGGGTCACCGGGGAGCTGTTTTTT.

The sample holds a few counts of this clonotype. The V call is TRBV18, the J call TRBJ2-2; weak D call: TRBD1 (6 bases). V was pared by 4 bases and J by 0 bases, with 12 bases between. Germline V gene sequence: CDR1 KGHSH, CDR2 LQKENI. The CDR3 length is 16 residues. The CDR3 coding sequence is TGTGCCAGCTCACGGACCGGGACATCGAACACCGGGGAGCTGTTTTTT. Translated, it gives CASSRTGTSNTGELFF.

This clonotype came up many times. J is TRBJ1-1 and V is TRBV20-1, with D perhaps matching TRBD1 (5 bases). Trimming left V 7 bases short and J 1 base short, with 16 bases between. The V gene's germline CDR1 is DFQATT and CDR2 SNEGSKA (reference sequence). The CDR3 sequence is 14 residues long. Written as DNA, the CDR3 is TGCAGTGTCAGTAATCCAGGGCAGAACACTGAAGCTTTCTTT. It yields the protein CSVSNPGQNTEAFF.

This clonotype has just a few counts. The chain combines TRBV5-1 with TRBJ2-2, with D possibly being TRBD1 (5 bases). The CDR3 loop spans 15 amino acids. The germline V gene encodes CDR1 SGHRS and CDR2 YFSETQ. The V and J ends lost 4 bases and 1 base respectively, with 11 bases between them. CDR3 in DNA: TGCGCCAGCAGCAAGGGGCCAGAGAACACCGGGGAGCTGTTTTTT. Residues: CASSKGPENTGELFF.

CDR3 sequence: CASSRLETGHEAFF. CDR3 sequence (DNA): TGTGCCAGCAGCCGTCTTGAGACAGGACATGAAGCTTTCTTT. The chain joins TRBV7-9 to TRBJ1-1, with TRBD1 as a possible D gene (6 bases). This CDR3 has 14 residues. With 5 bases removed from V and 7 bases from J, the gap between germline ends came to 17 bases. Per the germline V gene, CDR1 is SEHNR and CDR2 is FQNEAQ (reference sequence).

This clonotype was seen a few times. V is TRBV7-9 and J is TRBJ2-7; 7 bases are a match to TRBD2. Unmatched junction bases numbered 12, after V lost 7 bases and J lost 3 bases. CDR3 length: 15 amino acids. Looked up from germline, CDR1 is SEHNR and CDR2 is FQNEAQ (reference sequence). CDR3 region: CASTLSFGRFYEQYF. CDR3 DNA sequence: TGTGCCAGCACCCTTTCTTTCGGGAGGTTCTACGAGCAGTACTTC.

The chain combines TRBV7-2 with TRBJ2-7; no clear D gene. Germline CDR1 is SGHTA and CDR2 is FQGNSA. This CDR3 is 12 amino acids long. Deletions cut 7 bases from V and 3 bases from J, with 10 bases between. The chain's CDR3 is CASTRADYEQYF. The DNA of the CDR3 is TGTGCCAGCACCCGCGCGGACTACGAGCAGTACTTC.

The rearrangement links TRBV7-2 to TRBJ2-4; D is perhaps TRBD1 (6 bases). The V and J ends lost 5 bases and 0 bases respectively, with 11 bases between them. The V gene's germline CDR1 is SGHTA and CDR2 FQGNSA. This CDR3 is built from 15 residues. CDR3 DNA: TGTGCCAGCAGCCTCGTAGGGGGAGCCAAAAACATTCAGTACTTC. Translated: CASSLVGGAKNIQYF.

The chain combines TRBV20-1 with TRBJ2-7; 8 bases agree with TRBD1. J gave up 3 bases and V 4 bases, and 2 bases lay outside the gene matches. The CDR3 runs to 12 residues. Per the germline V gene, CDR1 is DFQATT and CDR2 is SNEGSKA (reference sequence). The DNA for the CDR3 is TGCAGTGCTAAGGACAGGGACTACGAGCAGTACTTC. It encodes CSAKDRDYEQYF.